This T cell receptor beta chain came from a study of blood T cell repertoires in COVID-19. Trimming at V came to 6 bases and at J to 5 bases, leaving 9 bases not matched to a gene. Per the germline V gene, CDR1 is MNHEY and CDR2 is SMNVEV (reference sequence). This CDR3 spans 15 amino acids. The repertoire was sequenced with immunoSEQ multiplex PCR; TCRdb's copy has only in-frame clones and lacks some. The profile covers hundreds of thousands of clones, with about 85% appearing a single time and roughly 20% taken by the ten largest. Sequenced: PBMCs or T cells enriched from blood (not recorded which). The clonotype originates from a man in his forties who had recovered from COVID-19. The V gene is TRBV27, the J gene TRBJ2-7; 11 positions agree with TRBD2. CDR3 nucleotides: TGTGCCAGCAGATTGGGCACTAGCGGGAGTAACGAGCAGTACTTC. Translated, it gives CASRLGTSGSNEQYF.